This TCR beta chain was sequenced for a study of CD8+CD57+ T cells in acquired aplastic anemia. Overall study context: Mean DNA quantity obtained from sorted CD4+ and CD8+ cells was about 3 ug.

Individuals selected for sequencing had exhibited CD8+CD57+ cell expansion on flow cytometry. The patients, all of them, had severe acquired aplastic anemia. Patients were therapy-naive when their blood was sampled. This clonotype was detected many times. This CDR3 region has 13 residues. Germline CDR1 and CDR2: MNHEY and SMNVEV (reference sequence). Trimming stripped 2 bases from V and 2 bases from J, with 6 bases between. Profiling that covered TCR beta VDJ and CDR3 relied on genomic DNA as its template. TCRdb passed the reads through MiXCR, listing each CDR3 protein once. Here the sample spans around 160,000 distinct CDR3 sequences, less than 60% being singletons.

Source material: sorted CD4+, CD8+, or CD8+CD57+ T cells (not recorded which) from PBMCs. This TCR was sampled from a human donor with aplastic anemia. The chain uses TRBV27 and TRBJ1-2; tentative D call: TRBD1 (6 bases). The CDR3 DNA sequence: TGTGCCAGCAGTTTAAGGGGGAACTATGGCTACACCTTC. Protein product: CASSLRGNYGYTF.